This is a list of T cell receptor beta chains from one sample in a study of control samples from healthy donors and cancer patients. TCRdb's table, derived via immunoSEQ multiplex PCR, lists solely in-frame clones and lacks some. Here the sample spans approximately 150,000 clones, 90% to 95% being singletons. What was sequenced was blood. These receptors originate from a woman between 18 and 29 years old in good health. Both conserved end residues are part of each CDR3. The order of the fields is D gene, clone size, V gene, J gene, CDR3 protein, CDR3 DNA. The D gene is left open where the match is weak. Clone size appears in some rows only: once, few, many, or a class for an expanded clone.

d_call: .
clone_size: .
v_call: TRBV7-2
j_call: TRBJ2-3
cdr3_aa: CASSLVFSPGDLGTQYF
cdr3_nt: TGTGCCAGCAGCTTAGTCTTTTCGCCAGGGGATTTAGGTACGCAGTATTTT

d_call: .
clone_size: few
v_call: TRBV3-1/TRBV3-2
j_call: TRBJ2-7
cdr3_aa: CASSPGWYEQYF
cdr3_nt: TGTGCCAGCAGCCCCGGCTGGTACGAGCAGTACTTC

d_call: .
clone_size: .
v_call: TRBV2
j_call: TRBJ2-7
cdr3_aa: CASSQEVYEQYF
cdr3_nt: TGTGCCAGCAGTCAGGAGGTATACGAGCAGTACTTC

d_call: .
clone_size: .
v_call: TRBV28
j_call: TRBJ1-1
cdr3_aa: CASSLGQNTEAFF
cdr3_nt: TGTGCCAGCAGTTTAGGGCAGAACACTGAAGCTTTCTTT

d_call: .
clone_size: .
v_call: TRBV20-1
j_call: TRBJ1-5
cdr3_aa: CSARGESPQHF
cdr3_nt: TGCAGTGCTAGAGGGGAGTCCCCCCAGCATTTT

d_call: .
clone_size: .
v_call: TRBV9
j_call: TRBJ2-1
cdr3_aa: CASSVEALANEQFF
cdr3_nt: TGTGCCAGCAGCGTAGAGGCACTAGCCAATGAGCAGTTCTTC

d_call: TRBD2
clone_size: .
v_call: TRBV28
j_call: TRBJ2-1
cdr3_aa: CASSKTSGNYNEQFF
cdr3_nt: TGTGCCAGCAGTAAGACTAGCGGGAACTACAATGAGCAGTTCTTC

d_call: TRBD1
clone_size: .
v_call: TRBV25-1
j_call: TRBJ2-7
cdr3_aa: CASSATGDLRREQYF
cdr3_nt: TGTGCCAGCAGTGCAACAGGGGATTTGCGGAGAGAGCAGTACTTC

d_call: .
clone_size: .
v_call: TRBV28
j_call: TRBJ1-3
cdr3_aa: CASSSLKDADSGNTIYF
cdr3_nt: TGTGCCAGCAGTTCGCTCAAGGATGCGGACTCTGGAAACACCATATATTTT

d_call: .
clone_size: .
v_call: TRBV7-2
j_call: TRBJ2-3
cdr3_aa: CASSLARGDTQYF
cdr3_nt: TGTGCCAGCAGCTTAGCGCGAGGGGATACGCAGTATTTT

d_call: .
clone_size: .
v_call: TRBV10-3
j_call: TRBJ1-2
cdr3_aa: CAISPTGEYGYTF
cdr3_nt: TGTGCCATCAGTCCGACTGGAGAGTATGGCTACACCTTC

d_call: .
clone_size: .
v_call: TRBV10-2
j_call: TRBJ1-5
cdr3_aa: CASSESRRISNQPQHF
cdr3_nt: TGCGCCAGCAGTGAGTCGAGGAGGATTAGCAATCAGCCCCAGCATTTT

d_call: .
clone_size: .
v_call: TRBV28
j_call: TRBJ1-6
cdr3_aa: CASSYARGERNSPLHF
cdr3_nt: TGTGCCAGCAGTTACGCCCGGGGGGAGAGGAATTCACCCCTCCACTTT

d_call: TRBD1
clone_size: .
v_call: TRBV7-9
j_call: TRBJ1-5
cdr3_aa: CASSLASGQGGQPQHF
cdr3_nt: TGTGCCAGCAGCTTAGCGTCAGGACAGGGGGGACAGCCCCAGCATTTT

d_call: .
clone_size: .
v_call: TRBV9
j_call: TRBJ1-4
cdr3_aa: CASSVGWGNNEKLFF
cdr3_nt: TGTGCCAGCAGCGTAGGGTGGGGGAATAATGAAAAACTGTTTTTT

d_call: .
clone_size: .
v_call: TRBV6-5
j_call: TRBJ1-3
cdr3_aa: CASRPGQNSGNTIYF
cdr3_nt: TGTGCCAGCAGACCCGGACAGAACTCTGGAAACACCATATATTTT

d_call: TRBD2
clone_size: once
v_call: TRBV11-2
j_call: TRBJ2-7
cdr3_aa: CASSLGGQTSGSPGYF
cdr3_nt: TGTGCCAGCAGCTTAGGAGGGCAGACTAGCGGGAGCCCCGGGTACTTC

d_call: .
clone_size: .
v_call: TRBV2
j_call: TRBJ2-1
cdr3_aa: CASAEDFYNEQFF
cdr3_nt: TGTGCCAGCGCCGAGGACTTCTACAATGAGCAGTTCTTC

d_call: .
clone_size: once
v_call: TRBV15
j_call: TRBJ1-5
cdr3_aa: CATSRVEGRAHQHF
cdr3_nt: TGTGCCACCAGCAGAGTCGAGGGACGGGCTCATCAGCATTTT

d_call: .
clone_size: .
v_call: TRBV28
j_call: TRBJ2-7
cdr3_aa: CASSLFGPGIYEQYF
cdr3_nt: TGTGCCAGCAGTTTATTTGGTCCTGGAATATACGAGCAGTACTTC

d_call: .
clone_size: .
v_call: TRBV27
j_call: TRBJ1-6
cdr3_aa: CASSLYSSIRGNSPLHF
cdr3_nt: TGTGCCAGCAGTTTATATTCGTCTATTAGGGGCAATTCACCCCTCCACTTT

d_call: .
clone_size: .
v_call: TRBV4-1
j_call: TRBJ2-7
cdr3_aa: CASSQEPTVQSFSYEQYF
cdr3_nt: TGCGCCAGCAGCCAGGAACCGACCGTACAGTCTTTCTCCTACGAGCAGTACTTC

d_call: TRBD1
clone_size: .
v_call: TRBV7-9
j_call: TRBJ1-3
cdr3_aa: CASSSPGQGAVTTIYF
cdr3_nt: TGTGCCAGCAGCTCCCCCGGACAGGGGGCGGTGACCACCATATATTTT

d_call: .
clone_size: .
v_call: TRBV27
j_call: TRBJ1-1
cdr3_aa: CASSFTGYGEAFF
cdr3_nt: TGTGCCAGCAGTTTCACAGGGTACGGTGAAGCTTTCTTT

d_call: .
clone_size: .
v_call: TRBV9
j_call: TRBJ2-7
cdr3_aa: CASSVGTGSSYEQYF
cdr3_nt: TGTGCCAGCAGCGTTGGGACGGGGAGCTCCTACGAGCAGTACTTC

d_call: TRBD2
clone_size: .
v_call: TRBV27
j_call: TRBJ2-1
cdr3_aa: CASRENGGGEQFF
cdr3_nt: TGTGCCAGCAGAGAAAACGGGGGGGGCGAGCAGTTCTTC

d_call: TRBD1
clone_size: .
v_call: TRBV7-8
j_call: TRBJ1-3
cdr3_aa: CASSSYPQGPSGNTIYF
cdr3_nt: TGTGCCAGCAGCTCTTATCCACAGGGGCCATCTGGAAACACCATATATTTT

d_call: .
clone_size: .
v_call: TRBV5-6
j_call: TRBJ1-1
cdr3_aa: CASSWGTEAFF
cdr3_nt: TGTGCCAGCAGCTGGGGTACTGAAGCTTTCTTT

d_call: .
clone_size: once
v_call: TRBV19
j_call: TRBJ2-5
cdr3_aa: CASSTPGRLYQETQYF
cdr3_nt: TGTGCCAGTAGTACTCCGGGACGGCTGTACCAAGAGACCCAGTACTTC

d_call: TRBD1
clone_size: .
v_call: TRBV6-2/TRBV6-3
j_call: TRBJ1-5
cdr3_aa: CASSPSTGGSQPQHF
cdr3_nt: TGTGCCAGCAGCCCATCGACAGGGGGGAGTCAGCCCCAGCATTTT

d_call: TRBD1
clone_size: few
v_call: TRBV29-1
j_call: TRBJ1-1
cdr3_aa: CSAGTGEAFF
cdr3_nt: TGCAGCGCTGGGACAGGTGAAGCTTTCTTT

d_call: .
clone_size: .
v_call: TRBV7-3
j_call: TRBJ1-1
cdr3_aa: CASSPQPDTEAFF
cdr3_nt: TGTGCCAGCAGCCCTCAGCCGGACACTGAAGCTTTCTTT

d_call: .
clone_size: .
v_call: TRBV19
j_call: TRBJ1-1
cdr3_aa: CASSLRGSPAMNTEAFF
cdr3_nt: TGTGCCAGTAGTCTCAGAGGGTCCCCCGCGATGAACACTGAAGCTTTCTTT

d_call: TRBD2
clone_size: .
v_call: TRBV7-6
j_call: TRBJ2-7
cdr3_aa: CASSLYPYLGRSEQYF
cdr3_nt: TGTGCCAGCAGCTTATACCCCTACCTCGGGAGGTCCGAGCAGTACTTC

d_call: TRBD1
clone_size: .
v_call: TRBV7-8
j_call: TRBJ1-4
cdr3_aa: CASSLGRGLYEKLFF
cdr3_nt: TGTGCCAGCAGCTTAGGCAGGGGGTTGTATGAAAAACTGTTTTTT

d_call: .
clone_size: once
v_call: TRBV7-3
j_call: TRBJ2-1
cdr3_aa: CASSFQGSDEQFF
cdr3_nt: TGTGCCAGCAGCTTTCAGGGGAGTGATGAGCAGTTCTTC

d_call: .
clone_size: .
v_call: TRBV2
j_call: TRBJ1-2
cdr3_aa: CATPGGVGGYTF
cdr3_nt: TGTGCCACCCCGGGGGGGGTGGGGGGCTACACCTTC

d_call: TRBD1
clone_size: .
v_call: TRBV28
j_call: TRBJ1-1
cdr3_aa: CASRLQGDKVVAFF
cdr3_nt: TGTGCCAGCAGACTACAGGGGGATAAGGTTGTAGCTTTCTTT

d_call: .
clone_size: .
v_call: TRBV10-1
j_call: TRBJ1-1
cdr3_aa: CASSFEGRAFF
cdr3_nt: TGCGCCAGCAGCTTCGAAGGGCGTGCTTTCTTT

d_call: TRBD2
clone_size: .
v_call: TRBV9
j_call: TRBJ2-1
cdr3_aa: CASSVGGTSLIAMQFF
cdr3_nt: TGTGCCAGCAGCGTAGGGGGGACTAGCTTAATTGCAATGCAGTTCTTC

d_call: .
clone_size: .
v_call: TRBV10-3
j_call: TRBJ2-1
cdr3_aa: CAISELGGSYNEQFF
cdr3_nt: TGTGCCATCAGTGAGTTGGGGGGCTCCTACAATGAGCAGTTCTTC

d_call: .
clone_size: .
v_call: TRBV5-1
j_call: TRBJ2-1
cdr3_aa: CASSEISRSEYQQFF
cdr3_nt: TGCGCCAGCAGCGAAATATCCCGTAGCGAATATCAGCAGTTCTTC

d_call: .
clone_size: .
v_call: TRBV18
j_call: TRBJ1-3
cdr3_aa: CASSPLDRPYSGNTIYF
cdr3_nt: TGTGCCAGCTCACCTCTAGACAGGCCCTACTCTGGAAACACCATATATTTT

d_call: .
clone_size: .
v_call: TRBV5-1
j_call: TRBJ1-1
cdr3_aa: CASSFEGQTEAFF
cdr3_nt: TGCGCCAGCAGCTTTGAGGGGCAAACTGAAGCTTTCTTT

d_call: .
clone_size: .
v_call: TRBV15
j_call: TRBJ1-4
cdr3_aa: CATSSTTQGLLEKLFF
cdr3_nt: TGTGCCACCAGCAGTACGACGCAGGGATTATTGGAAAAACTGTTTTTT